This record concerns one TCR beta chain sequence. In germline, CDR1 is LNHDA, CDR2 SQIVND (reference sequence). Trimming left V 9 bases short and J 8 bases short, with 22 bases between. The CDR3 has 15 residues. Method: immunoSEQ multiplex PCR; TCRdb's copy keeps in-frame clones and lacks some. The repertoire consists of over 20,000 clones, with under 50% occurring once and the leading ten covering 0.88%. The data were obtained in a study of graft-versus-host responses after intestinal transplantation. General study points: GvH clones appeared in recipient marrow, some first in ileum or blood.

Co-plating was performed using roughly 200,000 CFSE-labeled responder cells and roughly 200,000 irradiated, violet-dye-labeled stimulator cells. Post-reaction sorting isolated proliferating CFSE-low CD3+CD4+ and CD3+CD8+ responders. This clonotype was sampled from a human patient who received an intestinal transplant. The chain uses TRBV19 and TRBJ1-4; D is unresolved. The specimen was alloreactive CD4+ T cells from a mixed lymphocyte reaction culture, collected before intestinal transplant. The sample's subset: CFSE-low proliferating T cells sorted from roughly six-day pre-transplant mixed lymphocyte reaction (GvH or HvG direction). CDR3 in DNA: TGTGCCAGCCTCCCTCTTGGAGCCGGTAGGGAAAAACTGTTTTTT. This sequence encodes CASLPLGAGREKLFF.